This TCR beta chain came from a study of CXCR3-negative and CXCR3-positive naive CD8 T cells. General study findings and limits: Memory CD8+ cells showed much lower diversity, while both naive subsets displayed comparably high diversity.

Preparation of TRB cDNA libraries relied on 5' RACE carrying UMI labels. From its re-call of the 5' RACE reads, TCRdb lists each CDR3 protein once, without DNA. This sample contains over 8,000 distinct CDR3 sequences. Germline V gene data show CDR1 as SQVTM and CDR2 as ANQGSEA. This CDR3 is 13 amino acids long. This clonotype is identified as medium-sized from frequency. Its antigen is undetermined. The receptor was isolated from a human donor in good health. Some clones in this sample may be carry-over from other donors' samples. V usage is TRBV29-1 and J usage is TRBJ1-1. The specimen sequenced was naive CXCR3- CD8+ T cells from blood. The subset: CD45RO-CCR7+CD27+CD95- naive CD8+ T cells lacking CXCR3 (TNR3-). The CDR3 loop is CSVEIAETTEAFF.